Only one count was recorded for the clone carrying this T cell receptor (beta chain). The data were taken from a study of blood T cell repertoires in COVID-19. Overall study: Acute-phase and convalescent COVID-19 samples originated in the United States, Italy and Spain. From T cells, B-cell-depleted T cells, or PBMCs came the material, which was cDNA or gDNA.

V dropped 5 bases and J dropped 5; count of bases not matched to a gene: 6. The CDR3 is made up of 13 amino acids. CDR1 MNHNS and CDR2 SASEGT come from the germline V gene. Generated by immunoSEQ multiplex PCR, the TCRdb table keeps only in-frame clones and is missing some. This table holds 150,000 or so clones, around 78% found once. V and J are TRBV6-1 and TRBJ2-7; 7 bases are a match to TRBD2. This TCR was recovered from a man older than 75 with acute or convalescent COVID-19. Sequencing was performed on peripheral blood. CDR3 loop: CASSLLASNEQYF. The DNA of the CDR3 is TGTGCCAGCAGTTTACTAGCGTCCAACGAGCAGTACTTC.